This T cell receptor beta chain was observed in a study of T cell repertoires in cytomegalovirus infection. Between the trimmed V and J ends, which lost 2 bases and 2 bases, there was a span of 10 bases. The CDR3 has 15 amino acids. The germline V gene encodes CDR1 SGHVS and CDR2 FNYEAQ. TCRdb reprocessed the reads via MiXCR and lists one record per CDR3 protein. Of 600,000 to 800,000 distinct CDR3 sequences in the sample, roughly 24% were seen once. This clonotype was detected ten times or more. The sequenced sample was CD8+ T cells from PBMCs. This TCR was sampled from a human donor in good health (CMV status not recorded). Some clones in this sample may be carry-over from other donors' samples. The rearrangement joins TRBV7-6 to TRBJ2-1; D tentatively reads TRBD1 or TRBD2 (5 bases each). The CDR3 sequence: CASSLRDRAYNEQFF. The CDR3 DNA follows: TGTGCCAGCAGCTTAAGGGACCGAGCCTACAATGAGCAGTTCTTC.